This TCR beta chain was found in a study of cytomegalovirus exposure and HLA in healthy donors. CDR1 is MNHNY, CDR2 SVGAGI, per germline (reference sequence). The CDR3 sequence is 14 residues long. The V segment lost 5 bases and the J segment 2 bases; nucleotides outside the gene matches: 5. PCR amplification relied on 60 Vbeta primers (plus 13 Jbeta primers). Clones were sequenced by immunoSEQ multiplex PCR, and TCRdb holds only the in-frame ones, with some missing. The table records approximately 130,000 clones, 60% to 80% of them present only once. V gene TRBV6-6 combines with J gene TRBJ2-7, with 8 bases lining up with TRBD1. The sequencing sample was made of PBMCs. This sequence was found in a man aged 45-60 years in good health and CMV-seronegative. The CDR3 region is CASSKTGVPYEQYF. The CDR3 DNA sequence: TGTGCCAGCAGTAAGACAGGGGTACCCTACGAGCAGTACTTC.